This passage covers 30 T cell receptor beta chains from one sample sequenced in a study of blood T cell repertoires in COVID-19. Profiled with immunoSEQ multiplex PCR; TCRdb holds only in-frame clones, not every one. The sample lists approximately 230,000 clones; approximately 81% were seen once. Sequenced material: peripheral blood. The receptors shown here come from a young man with active or convalescent COVID-19.

This chain links TRBV4-3 with TRBJ1-1, with D tentatively TRBD1 (5 bases). Germline V gene sequence: CDR1 LGHNA, CDR2 YSLEER. V shed 1 base and J shed 2 bases, with 17 bases lying between them. The CDR3 has 17 residues. The DNA for the CDR3 is TGCGCCAGCAGCCAAGCTGGGCAGGGCCATAAAAACACTGAAGCTTTCTTT. Translating gives CASSQAGQGHKNTEAFF.

The CDR3 is CSVAGGENTEAFF. The CDR3 nucleotides are TGCAGCGTGGCAGGGGGCGAGAACACTGAAGCTTTCTTT. The V and J genes are TRBV29-1 and TRBJ1-1; TRBD1 matches 8 bases. V lost 6 bases to trimming and J lost 1 base; unmatched junction nucleotides: 4. This CDR3 contains 13 residues. The germline V gene encodes CDR1 SQVTM and CDR2 ANQGSEA.

The chain combines TRBV11-2 with TRBJ1-1; D possibly corresponds to TRBD1 (6 bases). The CDR3 contains 13 residues. Trimming removed 5 bases from V and 1 base from J, with 8 bases in between. CDR1 and CDR2 from the germline V gene are SGHAT and FQNNGV. The CDR3 nucleotides are TGTGCCAGCAGCACGACAGGGAACACTGAAGCTTTCTTT. Its translation: CASSTTGNTEAFF.

The chain combines TRBV6-2 or TRBV6-3 with TRBJ1-1; possible D gene TRBD1, 5 bases. Trimming left V 6 bases short and J 6 bases short, with 17 bases between. The CDR3 has 14 residues. CDR1 and CDR2 (germline): MNHEY, SVGEGT. CDR3: CASSDTDSISEAFF. CDR3 in DNA: TGTGCCAGCAGCGATACCGACAGTATTTCTGAAGCTTTCTTT.

The chain links TRBV30 to TRBJ1-4; D is undetermined. The CDR3 is made up of 12 amino acids. Looked up from germline, CDR1 is GTSNPN and CDR2 is SVGIG (reference sequence). V lost 2 bases and J 8 bases, leaving 9 bases between the germline ends. The CDR3 region is CAWSREGEKLFF. DNA of the CDR3: TGTGCCTGGAGTCGGGAGGGAGAAAAACTGTTTTTT.

This chain uses TRBV7-9 with TRBJ2-2; TRBD2 is a possible D gene (5 bases). Between the trimmed V and J ends, which lost 1 base and 6 bases, there was a span of 18 bases. Germline V CDR1 and CDR2: SEHNR, FQNEAQ (reference sequence). The CDR3 covers 17 residues. The CDR3 nucleotides read TGTGCCAGCAGCTTAGGGGTCGGGGTAAAGGAACCCGGGGAGCTGTTTTTT. This encodes CASSLGVGVKEPGELFF.

V gene TRBV10-1 combines with J gene TRBJ2-2; D is undetermined. V lost 2 bases and J 4 bases, leaving 5 bases between the germline ends. The germline gives CDR1 WNHNN, CDR2 SYGVQD (reference sequence). The CDR3 has 13 amino acids. The CDR3, as DNA: TGCGCCAGCAGTGAGGAGATCACCGGGGAGCTGTTTTTT. It codes for CASSEEITGELFF.

The chain has TRBV12-3 or TRBV12-4 and TRBJ1-4, with 7 bases fitting TRBD1. The CDR3 extends over 13 amino acids. Trimming removed 6 bases from V and 10 bases from J; junction bases left unmatched: 8. CDR3 loop: CASRKTGAGKLFF. DNA for the CDR3: TGTGCCAGCAGGAAAACAGGGGCGGGAAAACTGTTTTTT.

A word on this clone: Other DNA sequences from this sample encode an identical CDR3 as well. The V call is TRBV18, the J call TRBJ1-4; the D is unclear. Germline CDR1 is KGHSH and CDR2 is LQKENI. The V and J ends lost 3 bases and 4 bases respectively, with 9 bases between them. The CDR3 covers 14 residues. The CDR3 bases are TGTGCCAGCTCACCGTCTGGTAGTAATGAAAAACTGTTTTTT. Its translation: CASSPSGSNEKLFF.

The CDR3 region is CASSQTNSFSYEQYF. CDR3 coding DNA: TGCGCCAGCAGCCAGACAAACTCATTCTCCTACGAGCAGTACTTC. The chain employs TRBV4-1 and TRBJ2-7; D not resolved. The germline V and J ends were trimmed by 3 bases and 0 bases, with 12 bases remaining between them. Germline values: CDR1 MGHRA, CDR2 YSYEKL. The CDR3 length is 15 residues.

The genes are TRBV5-4 and TRBJ1-1, with unresolved D. With 7 bases removed from V and 1 base from J, the gap between germline ends came to 14 bases. Germline V gives CDR1 SGHNT, CDR2 YYREEE (reference sequence). This CDR3 is built from 14 residues. In DNA form, the CDR3 reads TGTGCCAGCGGGCAGGTCACCCCGAACACTGAAGCTTTCTTT. It yields the protein CASGQVTPNTEAFF.

V is TRBV6-5 and J is TRBJ2-1, with 7 bases lining up with TRBD1. The CDR3 contains 15 residues. Germline loops: CDR1 MNHEY, CDR2 SVGAGI. V shed 1 base, J shed 5 bases, and the junction held 5 bases outside the gene matches. The CDR3 spells CASSYWDRGNNEQFF. The CDR3 nucleotides are TGTGCCAGCAGTTACTGGGACAGAGGAAACAATGAGCAGTTCTTC.

The chain couples TRBV4-2 to TRBJ1-1, with D perhaps matching TRBD1 (5 bases). Germline CDR1 is LGHNA and CDR2 is YNFKEQ. Trimming left V 6 bases short and J 3 bases short, with 14 bases between. The CDR3 totals 14 residues. The CDR3 DNA reads as TGTGCCAGCAGGTTGACAGTTACCGACACTGAAGCTTTCTTT. Its protein is CASRLTVTDTEAFF.

The chain uses TRBV5-1 and TRBJ2-1; perhaps TRBD2 as D (5 bases). Looked up from germline, CDR1 is SGHRS and CDR2 is YFSETQ. The CDR3 totals 14 residues. V was cut by 0 bases and J by 4 bases, with 8 bases left in between. The CDR3 protein is CASSLDGGYNEQFF. The CDR3, as DNA: TGCGCCAGCAGCTTGGATGGAGGTTACAATGAGCAGTTCTTC.

The chain combines TRBV27 with TRBJ2-1, with TRBD1 identical over 8 bases. V gave up 3 bases and J gave up 7 bases; unmatched junction bases: 8. This CDR3 contains 15 residues. CDR1 is MNHEY and CDR2 is SMNVEV in the germline V gene (reference sequence). The CDR3 coding sequence is TGTGCCAGCAGTTTTCTTAGGACAGGGAAGAATGAGCAGTTCTTC. Amino acid sequence: CASSFLRTGKNEQFF.

The V call is TRBV3-1 (or the pseudogene TRBV3-2), the J call TRBJ2-7, with D tentatively TRBD2 (6 bases). The CDR3 is 13 residues long. The germline gives CDR1 LGHDT, CDR2 YNNKEL (reference sequence). V shed 3 bases and J shed 6 bases, with 12 bases lying between them. The CDR3: CASSHRGGFEQYF. CDR3 DNA: TGTGCCAGCAGCCACCGGGGAGGCTTCGAGCAGTACTTC.

This chain links TRBV29-1 with TRBJ2-5, with 7 bases identical to TRBD1. The germline V gene encodes CDR1 SQVTM and CDR2 ANQGSEA. The CDR3 length is 14 residues. V was clipped by 4 bases and J by 1 base; unmatched bases: 6. CDR3 sequence: CSVGRRQGQETQYF. The CDR3 DNA reads TGCAGCGTTGGCCGCAGACAGGGCCAAGAGACCCAGTACTTC.

The DNA for the CDR3 is TGTGCCAGCAGCCAAGACGAACCCGGGAGGCTAGCGGGAGTGACCTACGAGCAGTACTTC. Protein: CASSQDEPGRLAGVTYEQYF. The chain couples TRBV4-2 to TRBJ2-7; TRBD2 matches at 10 bases. The V and J ends lost 0 bases and 2 bases, in that order; junction bases with no gene match: 16. Germline V lookup: CDR1 LGHNA, CDR2 YNFKEQ. This CDR3 has 20 residues.

The chain links TRBV28 to TRBJ1-2, with a possible D match to TRBD1 (5 bases). The CDR3 loop spans 13 amino acids. Germline V lookup: CDR1 MDHEN, CDR2 SYDVKM. Deletions cut 7 bases from V and 1 base from J, with 10 bases between. The CDR3 coding sequence is TGTGCCAGCACCGGGGGGTTTAACTATGGCTACACCTTC. Protein sequence: CASTGGFNYGYTF.

Remarks on this clone: A much larger clone lies one base from this, so it may be a read error. The V gene is TRBV12-3 or TRBV12-4, the J gene TRBJ1-5; D not resolved. The CDR3 extends over 12 amino acids. Trimming took off 4 bases at V and 6 bases at J, with 7 bases between the two ends. The CDR3 protein is CASSYRGQPQHF. For the CDR3, the DNA is TGTGCCAGCAGTTACCGAGGTCAGCCCCAGCATTTT.

The gene calls are TRBV6-4 and TRBJ2-3; a possible D gene is TRBD2 (6 bases). The V end was cut by 0 bases, the J end by 2 bases, with 12 bases between. This CDR3 is 16 amino acids long. Germline V gives CDR1 MRHNA, CDR2 SNTAGT. As DNA, the CDR3 is TGTGCCAGCAGTGACTCGACCGCGGGGTACACAGATACGCAGTATTTT. Its translation is CASSDSTAGYTDTQYF.

This chain joins TRBV30 and TRBJ1-3, with 8 bases identical to TRBD1. With 0 bases clipped from V and 0 bases from J, the junction kept 4 bases outside the gene matches. The CDR3 extends over 16 amino acids. Germline CDR1 and CDR2: GTSNPN and SVGIG (reference sequence). As DNA, the CDR3 is TGTGCCTGGAGTGTTCCGGGACAGGCCTCTGGAAACACCATATATTTT. It yields the protein CAWSVPGQASGNTIYF.

The gene calls are TRBV28 and TRBJ2-1; 11 bases agree with TRBD2. This CDR3 comprises 15 residues. With 4 bases clipped from V and 10 bases from J, the junction kept 9 bases outside the gene matches. Germline lookup yields CDR1 MDHEN and CDR2 SYDVKM. CDR3 coding DNA: TGTGCCAGCAGTTCTAAACCGGGACTAGCGGAAGAGCAGTTCTTC. It encodes CASSSKPGLAEEQFF.

The rearrangement uses TRBV19 and TRBJ1-2, with TRBD1 matching 7 bases. CDR1 and CDR2 from the germline V gene are LNHDA and SQIVND (reference sequence). The CDR3 is made up of 16 amino acids. V lost 7 bases, J lost 4 bases, and 15 bases stayed unmatched. The CDR3 DNA follows: TGTGCCAGTACCGATCTGCGGAGGGGGCACAGCTATGGCTACACCTTC. It encodes CASTDLRRGHSYGYTF.

This clone showed up just once. The genes are TRBV2 and TRBJ2-1, with 8 bases aligning to TRBD1. Germline V gene sequence: CDR1 SNHLY, CDR2 FYNNEI. Trimming cost V 2 bases and J 8 bases; bases outside gene matches: 14. The CDR3 has 17 amino acids. The CDR3 region has the DNA TGTGCCAGCAGTGAACGGTCGTCCAGGGGGCGTCTGGATGAGCAGTTCTTC. Protein product: CASSERSSRGRLDEQFF.

V gene TRBV4-1 combines with J gene TRBJ2-7; 8 positions match TRBD2. This CDR3 is built from 18 residues. V trimming: 4 bases; J trimming: 3 bases; junction bases outside the gene matches: 17. Looked up from germline, CDR1 is MGHRA and CDR2 is YSYEKL. CDR3 region: CASSPSRGSGVRYYEQYF. CDR3 coding DNA: TGCGCCAGCAGCCCCTCTCGGGGTAGCGGGGTTAGATACTACGAGCAGTACTTC.

The chain couples TRBV4-2 to TRBJ1-2, with D uncertain. The CDR3 has 16 residues. From germline, CDR1 is LGHNA and CDR2 YNFKEQ. V lost 0 bases and J 7 bases, leaving 18 bases between the germline ends. CDR3 sequence: CASSQDWLGSAGGYTF. CDR3 DNA sequence: TGTGCCAGCAGCCAAGATTGGTTAGGGTCGGCGGGTGGCTACACCTTC.

This chain connects TRBV27 to TRBJ1-6; no definite D call. Germline CDR1 is MNHEY and CDR2 is SMNVEV (reference sequence). This CDR3 has 15 residues. V dropped 2 bases and J dropped 7 bases, with 12 bases sitting between them. The CDR3 sequence is CASSLGGRVNSPLHF. The CDR3 DNA is TGTGCCAGCAGTTTAGGAGGAAGGGTGAATTCACCCCTCCACTTT.

The rearrangement uses TRBV11-2 and TRBJ2-5, with 9 bases fitting TRBD1. The CDR3 has 15 residues. Germline lookup yields CDR1 SGHAT and CDR2 FQNNGV. V shed 7 bases, J shed 6 bases, and the junction held 12 bases outside the gene matches. Here the CDR3 reads CASNIGQGRWQTQYF. The CDR3 DNA reads as TGTGCCAGCAACATAGGACAGGGGAGGTGGCAGACCCAGTACTTC.

V and J are TRBV5-1 and TRBJ2-7; no clear D gene. This CDR3 comprises 14 residues. Germline V gene sequence: CDR1 SGHRS, CDR2 YFSETQ. Trimming left V 5 bases short and J 0 bases short, with 12 bases between. CDR3 region: CASSWAVSSYEQYF. CDR3 DNA sequence: TGCGCCAGCAGTTGGGCAGTCAGCTCCTACGAGCAGTACTTC. Using reference TRBV5-1 and TRBJ2-7 for the parts outside the CDR3, the full variable domain is KAGVTQTPRYLIKTRGQQVTLSCSPISGHRSVSWYQQTPGQGLQFLFEYFSETQRNKGNFPGRFSGRQFSNSRSEMNVSTLELGDSALYLCASSWAVSSYEQYFGPGTRLTVT.